This entry lists 31 T cell receptor beta chains sequenced from one sample in a study of blood T cells in healthy people across ages. Then a second PCR, running roughly 7 to 11 cycles, was carried out with a sample-barcoded 5' primer and a J-beta primer mix. TCRdb independently ran MiXCR on the 5' RACE reads; one entry per CDR3 protein. The sample has around 1,600,000 distinct CDR3 sequences, around 40% seen once. The sequenced material came from blood. These receptors originate from a woman aged 18-29 years in good health.

There are a few counts of this clonotype. This chain uses TRBV27 with TRBJ2-7; D remains unclear. V lost 0 bases and J 6 bases, leaving 9 bases between the germline ends. CDR1 MNHEY and CDR2 SMNVEV come from the germline V gene (reference sequence). The CDR3 is 13 amino acids. DNA for the CDR3: TGTGCCAGCAGTTTATCGCTCTTGGCCGAGCAGTACTTC. Its protein product is CASSLSLLAEQYF.

This chain uses TRBV28 with TRBJ1-2; a possible D gene is TRBD1 (5 bases). Germline CDR1 reads MDHEN; CDR2 reads SYDVKM. V lost 8 bases and J lost 8, with 12 bases in between. This CDR3 spans 11 amino acids. CDR3 coding DNA: TGTGCCAGCGAGACAGTCGGAGGCTACACCTTC. Residues: CASETVGGYTF.

This clonotype has only a few counts. The gene calls are TRBV10-3 and TRBJ2-6, with 9 bases identical to TRBD1. The J segment lost 1 base and the V segment lost 4 bases, leaving 2 bases of the junction unmatched. There are 16 residues in the CDR3. Germline V gene sequence: CDR1 ENHRY, CDR2 SYGVKD. The CDR3 loop reads CAISGQGGSGANVLTF. CDR3 in DNA: TGTGCCATCAGTGGACAGGGGGGGTCTGGGGCCAACGTCCTGACTTTC.

A note on this clonotype: At one end the junction does not follow the germline gene, possibly because of a read error. The J gene is TRBJ2-7, the V gene TRBV20-1, with D unresolved. Germline V gene lookup returns CDR1 DFQATT and CDR2 SNEGSKA (reference sequence). There are 11 residues in the CDR3. The DNA of the CDR3 is TGCAGTGCTCCCCGGAGCTACAAGCAGTACTTC. It encodes CSAPRSYKQYF.

This clonotype was observed many times. The chain joins TRBV29-1 to TRBJ2-5, with a possible D match to TRBD2 (5 bases). There are 13 residues in the CDR3. The germline V gene has CDR1 SQVTM and CDR2 ANQGSEA. Trimming stripped 4 bases from V and 3 bases from J, with 12 bases between. CDR3 in DNA: TGCAGCGTTGGGAGGAGGCTGGAAGAGACCCAGTACTTC. It codes for CSVGRRLEETQYF.

The V call is TRBV24-1, the J call TRBJ1-1; a possible D gene is TRBD1 (6 bases). The CDR3 has 17 residues. Germline V CDR1 and CDR2: KGHDR, SFDVKD. Between the trimmed V and J ends, which lost 4 bases and 0 bases, there was a span of 17 bases. The CDR3 region has the DNA TGTGCCACCAGTGAACCTGGGGGCAAAAGACTGAACACTGAAGCTTTCTTT. It specifies CATSEPGGKRLNTEAFF.

This clonotype was detected once. The chain employs TRBV3-1 and TRBJ1-1; TRBD1 might be the D (6 bases). The CDR3 has 14 residues. Germline V gene sequence: CDR1 LGHDT, CDR2 YNNKEL (reference sequence). Trimming took 1 base from V and 4 from J, leaving 10 bases between them. The DNA for the CDR3 is TGTGCCAGCAGCCAAGGCGGACAGTTCACTGAAGCTTTCTTT. Protein: CASSQGGQFTEAFF.

The J gene is TRBJ1-6, the V gene TRBV5-6; 7 bases are a match to TRBD1. With V trimmed by 4 bases and J by 6 bases, 4 bases remained unmatched. CDR3 length: 14 residues. Germline V lookup: CDR1 SGHDT, CDR2 YYEEEE. The CDR3 protein is CASSVGQLNSPLHF. In DNA, the CDR3 is TGTGCCAGCAGCGTGGGACAGCTTAATTCACCCCTCCACTTT.

The chain recombines TRBV5-1 with TRBJ1-1; tentatively, D is TRBD1 (5 bases). CDR1 is SGHRS and CDR2 is YFSETQ in the germline V gene. This CDR3 has 15 amino acids. V lost 4 bases to trimming and J lost 2 bases, with 15 bases between them. CDR3 sequence reads: CASSPGEGANTEAFF. CDR3 coding DNA: TGCGCCAGCAGCCCCGGGGAAGGGGCAAACACTGAAGCTTTCTTT.

The rearrangement joins TRBV7-8 to TRBJ2-1, with D maybe TRBD1 (5 bases). With 3 bases removed from V and 4 bases from J, the gap between germline ends came to 13 bases. This CDR3 region has 15 residues. CDR1 and CDR2 (germline): SGHVS, FQNEAQ. Written as DNA, the CDR3 is TGTGCCAGCAGCTTGGTCGGACACGGATACAATGAGCAGTTCTTC. It yields the protein CASSLVGHGYNEQFF.

The chain uses TRBV11-3 and TRBJ2-2, with 12 bases matching TRBD2. The CDR3 has 16 residues. Germline V gene lookup returns CDR1 SGHNT and CDR2 YENEEA. J gave up 7 bases and V 4 bases, and 7 bases lay outside the gene matches. The CDR3 nucleotides read TGTGCCAGCAGCTCCAGGACTAGCGGGGACGTCGGGGAGCTGTTTTTT. It yields the protein CASSSRTSGDVGELFF.

This clonotype has a handful of counts. This chain uses TRBV29-1 with TRBJ1-1, with D unclear. The CDR3 is 12 residues long. The V gene lost 4 bases and the J gene lost 0 bases, with 6 bases spanning the gap. Germline CDR1 SQVTM, CDR2 ANQGSEA. In nucleotides, the CDR3 is TGCAGCGTTGCCATCATGAACACTGAAGCTTTCTTT. It specifies CSVAIMNTEAFF.

The genes are TRBV4-3 and TRBJ1-1; TRBD1 matches 10 bases. After removal of 2 bases from V and 10 bases from J, the junction contained 4 bases not matched to a gene. Germline V gene data show CDR1 as LGHNA and CDR2 as YSLEER. The CDR3 is 13 amino acids. The CDR3 spells CASSQRDRGRAFF. DNA of the CDR3: TGCGCCAGCAGCCAACGGGACAGGGGAAGAGCTTTCTTT.

This chain links TRBV7-8 with TRBJ2-1, with a tentative D call TRBD2 (5 bases). V lost 4 bases to trimming and J lost 2 bases, with 15 bases between them. The CDR3 contains 16 residues. CDR1 and CDR2 (germline): SGHVS, FQNEAQ. The CDR3 loop is CASSSPRRATYNEQFF. CDR3 in DNA: TGTGCCAGCAGCTCCCCCCGGCGGGCTACCTACAATGAGCAGTTCTTC.

In this sample, this clonotype turned up many times. V and J are TRBV4-3 and TRBJ2-3; 7 nucleotides align to TRBD1. Losses at the gene ends were 2 bases for V and 2 bases for J; bases not matched to a gene: 7. Germline V gene data show CDR1 as LGHNA and CDR2 as YSLEER. This CDR3 has 16 amino acids. The chain's CDR3 is CASSQQVGQTTDTQYF. In nucleotides, the CDR3 is TGCGCCAGCAGCCAACAAGTGGGACAGACCACAGATACGCAGTATTTT.

The CDR3 coding sequence is TGTGCCAGCAGCGTGACTAGTCGAGGGACCCAGTACTTC. Translating gives CASSVTSRGTQYF. The chain is built from TRBV9 and TRBJ2-4, with a possible D match to TRBD2 (6 bases). The J call may be faulty, since TRBJ2-5 better matches the DNA end. This CDR3 has 13 amino acids. CDR1 and CDR2 from the germline V gene are SGDLS and YYNGEE.

This clonotype was observed a few times. V gene TRBV4-1 combines with J gene TRBJ1-2, with 9 positions matching TRBD1. The trim removed 4 bases at V and 5 bases at J, leaving 5 bases unmatched. Germline-derived CDR1 and CDR2 are MGHRA and YSYEKL. The CDR3 contains 14 residues. CDR3: CASSRGQGIYGYTF. The CDR3 region has the DNA TGCGCCAGCAGCCGAGGACAGGGGATATATGGCTACACCTTC.

This chain uses TRBV27 with TRBJ2-1; 7 bases fit TRBD1. The CDR3 length is 12 residues. The germline V gene has CDR1 MNHEY and CDR2 SMNVEV (reference sequence). V was pared by 5 bases and J by 9 bases, with 4 bases of the junction left unmatched. In nucleotides, the CDR3 is TGTGCCAGCAGTAAGCCAGGGGGTGAGCAGTTCTTC. Translation: CASSKPGGEQFF.

Comments on this clonotype: An end of the junction does not agree with germline; a read error may underlie this. This chain links TRBV29-1 with TRBJ2-1, with 13 positions matching TRBD2. This CDR3 has 21 amino acids. Germline-derived CDR1 and CDR2 are SQVTM and ANQGSEA. In DNA, the CDR3 is TGCAGCGTTGAAGCCAGGGGGCGAACTAGCGGGAGGGATAGCTCCTACAATGGGCAGTTCTTC. Amino acid sequence: CSVEARGRTSGRDSSYNGQFF.

This clonotype has ten or more counts. J is TRBJ2-6 and V is TRBV12-3 or TRBV12-4; perhaps TRBD1 as D (5 bases). The CDR3 runs to 15 residues. The V end lost 6 bases, the J end lost 2 bases, and 11 bases lay between the germline ends. CDR3 residues: CASSSQGTGANVLTF. CDR3 DNA sequence: TGTGCCAGCAGCTCTCAGGGAACTGGGGCCAACGTCCTGACTTTC.

With respect to this clonotype: An end of the junction differs from the germline gene, which may be a read error. This chain joins TRBV20-1 and TRBJ2-1; TRBD2 agrees at 11 bases. The CDR3 is 16 residues long. Germline V gene lookup returns CDR1 DFQATT and CDR2 SNEGSKA (reference sequence). In DNA, the CDR3 is TGCAGTGCCAGAGAGGGGGCTAGCGGGAGGAGGAATGAGCAGTTCTTC. Its protein is CSAREGASGRRNEQFF.

This clonotype occurred a few times. The chain couples TRBV4-1 to TRBJ1-5; no reliable D call. The CDR3 sequence is 15 residues long. Germline-derived CDR1 and CDR2 are MGHRA and YSYEKL. With 5 bases removed from V and 2 bases from J, the gap between germline ends came to 13 bases. The CDR3 DNA sequence: TGCGCCAGCAGCTCTCGGGGAGACGGCAATCAGCCCCAGCATTTT. Amino acids: CASSSRGDGNQPQHF.

This clonotype has just a few counts. The chain carries TRBV10-3 and TRBJ2-1, with 13 bases that match TRBD2. Germline V lookup: CDR1 ENHRY, CDR2 SYGVKD. This CDR3 is built from 16 residues. With 6 bases clipped from V and 10 bases from J, the junction kept 12 bases outside the gene matches. This chain's CDR3 is CAISDRPGLAGNEQFF. CDR3 nucleotides: TGTGCCATCAGCGACCGGCCGGGACTAGCGGGAAACGAGCAGTTCTTC.

This clonotype was counted only a few times. The genes are TRBV7-9 and TRBJ2-7; D is possibly TRBD1 (6 bases). Trimming removed 1 base at V and 6 bases at J, with 10 bases between. The CDR3 is 13 amino acids. CDR1 and CDR2 from the germline V gene are SEHNR and FQNEAQ (reference sequence). The CDR3 loop is CASSLDTGTEQYF. Written as DNA, the CDR3 is TGTGCCAGCAGCTTAGATACAGGGACCGAGCAGTACTTC.

The chain uses TRBV20-1 and TRBJ2-7, with 8 bases fitting TRBD2. The CDR3 is 15 amino acids. V was clipped by 1 base and J by 5 bases; unmatched bases: 10. CDR1 is DFQATT, CDR2 SNEGSKA, per germline (reference sequence). The CDR3 here is CSARGPGTSPNEQYF. CDR3 bases: TGCAGTGCTAGAGGCCCCGGGACTAGTCCCAACGAGCAGTACTTC.

The chain joins TRBV12-5 to TRBJ2-1; TRBD2 matches at 8 bases. CDR1 and CDR2 from the germline V gene are LGHNT and FRNRAP. This CDR3 is built from 13 residues. Losses at the gene ends were 6 bases for V and 3 bases for J; bases not matched to a gene: 1. Here the CDR3 reads CASGTSDYNEQFF. The CDR3 nucleotides read TGTGCTAGTGGGACTAGCGACTACAATGAGCAGTTCTTC.

This chain links TRBV6-2 or TRBV6-3 with TRBJ2-1; 9 nucleotides align to TRBD2. The CDR3 runs 16 residues. Germline CDR1 MNHEY, CDR2 SVGEGT. J was trimmed by 7 bases and V by 2 bases; bases with no gene match: 9. As DNA, the CDR3 is TGTGCCAGCAGTTACCCTAGCGGGGCGTTGGGGAATGAGCAGTTCTTC. It translates to CASSYPSGALGNEQFF.

The chain recombines TRBV6-5 with TRBJ2-7, with D unclear. CDR1 and CDR2 (germline): MNHEY, SVGAGI. This CDR3 region has 14 residues. Trimming removed 0 bases from V and 7 bases from J, with 13 bases in between. The CDR3 protein is CASSYSGLAAEQYF. CDR3 coding DNA: TGTGCCAGCAGTTACTCTGGCTTGGCGGCAGAGCAGTACTTC.

The chain joins TRBV7-6 to TRBJ1-1, with D unclear. Trimming stripped 5 bases from V and 1 base from J, with 14 bases between. CDR3 size: 15 residues. Germline CDR1 is SGHVS and CDR2 is FNYEAQ. CDR3 residues: CASSAGTNPNTEAFF. In nucleotides, the CDR3 is TGTGCCAGCAGCGCTGGTACCAACCCGAACACTGAAGCTTTCTTT.

This clonotype was recorded a few times. V and J are TRBV28 and TRBJ2-7; 13 nucleotides agree with TRBD2. The CDR3 spans 15 residues. Looked up from germline, CDR1 is MDHEN and CDR2 is SYDVKM. J gave up 4 bases and V 6 bases, and 6 bases lay outside the gene matches. The CDR3 nucleotides read TGTGCCAGCAGACCTCGACTAGCGGGAGGTTACGAGCAGTACTTC. It codes for CASRPRLAGGYEQYF. Combining the CDR3 with reference TRBV28 and TRBJ2-7 gives the whole variable domain DVKVTQSSRYLVKRTGEKVFLECVQDMDHENMFWYRQDPGLGLRLIYFSYDVKMKEKGDIPEGYSVSREKKERFSLILESASTNQTSMYLCASRPRLAGGYEQYFGPGTRLTVT.

This sequence joins TRBV10-3 and TRBJ2-7; possible D gene TRBD1, 5 bases. Trimming took 4 bases from V and 7 from J, leaving 14 bases between them. The germline CDR1 and CDR2 sequences are ENHRY and SYGVKD. The CDR3 has 13 residues. This CDR3 is CAISAPQGNEQYF. The CDR3, as DNA: TGTGCCATCAGTGCTCCCCAGGGCAATGAGCAGTACTTC.